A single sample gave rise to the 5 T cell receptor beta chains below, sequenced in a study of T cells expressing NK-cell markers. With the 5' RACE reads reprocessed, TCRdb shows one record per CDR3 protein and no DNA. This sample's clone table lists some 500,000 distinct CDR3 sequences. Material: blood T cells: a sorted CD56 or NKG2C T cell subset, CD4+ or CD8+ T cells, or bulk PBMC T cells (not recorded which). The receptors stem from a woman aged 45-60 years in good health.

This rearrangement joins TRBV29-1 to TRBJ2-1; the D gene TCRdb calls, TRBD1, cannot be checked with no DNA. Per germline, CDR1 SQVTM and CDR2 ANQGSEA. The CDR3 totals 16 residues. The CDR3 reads CSVDGRMQGAPNEQFF.

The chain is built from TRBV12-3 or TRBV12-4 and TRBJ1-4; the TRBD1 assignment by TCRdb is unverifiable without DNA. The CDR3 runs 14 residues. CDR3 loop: CASSLRGLGEKLFF.

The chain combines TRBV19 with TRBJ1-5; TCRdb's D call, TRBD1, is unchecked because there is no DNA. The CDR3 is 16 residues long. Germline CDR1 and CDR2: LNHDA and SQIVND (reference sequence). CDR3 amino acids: CASGPDGRGGNQPQHF.

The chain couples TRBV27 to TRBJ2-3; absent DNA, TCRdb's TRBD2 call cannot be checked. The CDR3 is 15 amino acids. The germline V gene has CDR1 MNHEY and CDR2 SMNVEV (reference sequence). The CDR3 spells CASSRLGWGTDTQYF.

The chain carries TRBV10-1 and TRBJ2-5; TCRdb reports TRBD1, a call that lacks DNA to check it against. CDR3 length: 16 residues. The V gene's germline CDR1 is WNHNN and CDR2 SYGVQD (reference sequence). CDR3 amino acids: CASSGAVGDREETQYF.